A single sample gave rise to the 5 T cell receptor beta chains below, sequenced in a study of blood T cells in healthy people across ages. A sample-barcoded 5' primer and a J-beta primer mix were used in a second PCR of about 7 to 11 cycles. Using its own MiXCR run on the 5' RACE reads, TCRdb lists one record per CDR3 protein. Of about 1.6 million distinct CDR3 sequences in the sample, around 36% are singletons; the top ten hold about 11%. The sample comprised blood. Source of these receptors: a woman in her twenties or thirties in good health.

This clonotype was counted once. The chain couples TRBV3-1 to TRBJ1-1; D not certain. V gave up 5 bases and J gave up 6 bases, with 13 bases separating them. The CDR3 is 13 residues long. CDR1 is LGHDT, CDR2 YNNKEL, per germline (reference sequence). The CDR3 reads CASSYTQHAEAFF. CDR3 coding DNA: TGTGCCAGCAGCTACACCCAACACGCTGAAGCTTTCTTT.

Only a few counts were recorded for this clonotype. This chain joins TRBV25-1 and TRBJ2-7, with 11 positions matching TRBD1. The CDR3 runs 14 residues. Germline V CDR1 and CDR2: MGHDK, SYGVNS. V trimming: 7 bases; J trimming: 3 bases; junction bases outside the gene matches: 5. The CDR3 is CASKGQGGVYEQYF. CDR3 nucleotide sequence: TGTGCCAGCAAGGGACAGGGGGGTGTCTACGAGCAGTACTTC.

The V call is TRBV13, the J call TRBJ1-2; 8 bases agree with TRBD1. Germline CDR1 and CDR2: PRHDT and FYEKMQ (reference sequence). The J segment lost 6 bases and the V segment lost 3 bases, leaving 12 bases of the junction unmatched. The CDR3 contains 16 residues. This chain's CDR3 is CASSFGTGNELNGYTF. The CDR3 nucleotides read TGTGCCAGCAGCTTTGGGACAGGCAACGAATTAAATGGCTACACCTTC.

In this sample, this clonotype turned up a few times. The rearrangement links TRBV6-1 to TRBJ2-7, with 11 bases identical to TRBD2. Germline V gene lookup returns CDR1 MNHNS and CDR2 SASEGT. V lost 9 bases and J lost 2; bases outside the gene matches: 6. The CDR3 contains 14 residues. Here the CDR3 reads CASKTSGATYEQYF. The CDR3 nucleotides are TGTGCCAGTAAGACTAGCGGGGCGACCTACGAGCAGTACTTC.

About this clonotype: This sequence may be a read error, since a much larger clone differs from it by one base. The V gene is TRBV30, the J gene TRBJ2-1; D ambiguous. The V end lost 1 base, the J end lost 6 bases, and 10 bases lay between the germline ends. Germline loops: CDR1 GTSNPN, CDR2 SVGIG (reference sequence). This CDR3 is 13 amino acids long. CDR3 DNA: TGTGCCTGGAGTGCAGGACCCCGCAATGAGCAGTTCTTC. Its protein product is CAWSAGPRNEQFF.